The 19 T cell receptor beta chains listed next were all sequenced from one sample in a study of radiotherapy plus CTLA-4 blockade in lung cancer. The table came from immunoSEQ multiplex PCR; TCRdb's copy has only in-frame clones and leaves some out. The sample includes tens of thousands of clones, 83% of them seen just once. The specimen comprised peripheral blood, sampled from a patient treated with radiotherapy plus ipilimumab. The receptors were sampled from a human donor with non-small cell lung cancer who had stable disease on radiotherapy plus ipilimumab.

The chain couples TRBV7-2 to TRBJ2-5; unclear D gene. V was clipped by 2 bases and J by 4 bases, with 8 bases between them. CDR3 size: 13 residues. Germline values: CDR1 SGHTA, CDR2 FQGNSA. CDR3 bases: TGTGCCAGCAGCTTACGGCTTATAGAGACCCAGTACTTC. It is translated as CASSLRLIETQYF. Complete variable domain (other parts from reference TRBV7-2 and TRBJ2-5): GAGVSQSPSNKVTEKGKDVELRCDPISGHTALYWYRQSLGQGLEFLIYFQGNSAPDKSGLPSDRFSAERTGGSVSTLTIQRTQQEDSAVYLCASSLRLIETQYFGPGTRLLVL.

CDR3 amino acids: CASSEIAGGPAGELFF. DNA of the CDR3: TGTGCCAGCAGTGAAATAGCGGGAGGGCCGGCCGGGGAGCTGTTTTTT. This rearrangement joins TRBV2 to TRBJ2-2, with 11 bases lining up with TRBD2. Germline-derived CDR1 and CDR2 are SNHLY and FYNNEI. After removal of 2 bases from V and 6 bases from J, the junction contained 5 bases not matched to a gene. This CDR3 spans 16 amino acids.

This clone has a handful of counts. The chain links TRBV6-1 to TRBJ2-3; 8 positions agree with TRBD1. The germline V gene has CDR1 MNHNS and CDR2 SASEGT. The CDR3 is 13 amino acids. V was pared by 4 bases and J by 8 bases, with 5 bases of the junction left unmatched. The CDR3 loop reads CASSGTGSATQYF. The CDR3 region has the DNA TGTGCCAGCAGTGGGACAGGGTCAGCTACGCAGTATTTT.

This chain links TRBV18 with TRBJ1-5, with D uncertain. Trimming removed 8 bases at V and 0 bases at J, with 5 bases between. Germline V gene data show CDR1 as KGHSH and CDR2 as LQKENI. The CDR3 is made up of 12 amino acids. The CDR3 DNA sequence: TGTGCCAGCAAAATTAGCAATCAGCCCCAGCATTTT. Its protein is CASKISNQPQHF.

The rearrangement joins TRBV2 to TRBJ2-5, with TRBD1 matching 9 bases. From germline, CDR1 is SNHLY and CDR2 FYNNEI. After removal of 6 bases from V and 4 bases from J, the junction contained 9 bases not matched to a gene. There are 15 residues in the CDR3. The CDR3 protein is CASSPGQGLRETQYF. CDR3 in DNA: TGTGCCAGCAGCCCGGGACAGGGTTTGAGAGAGACCCAGTACTTC.

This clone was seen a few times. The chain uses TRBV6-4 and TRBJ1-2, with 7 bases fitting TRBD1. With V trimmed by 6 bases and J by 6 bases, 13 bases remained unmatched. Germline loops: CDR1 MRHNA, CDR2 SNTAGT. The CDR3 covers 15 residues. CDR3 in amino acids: CASSPGGRAYDGYTF. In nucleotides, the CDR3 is TGTGCCAGCAGCCCAGGGGGACGGGCGTATGATGGCTACACCTTC.

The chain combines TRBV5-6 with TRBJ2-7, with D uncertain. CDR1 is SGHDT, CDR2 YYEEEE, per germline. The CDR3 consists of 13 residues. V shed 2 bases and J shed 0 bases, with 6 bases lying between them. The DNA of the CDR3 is TGTGCCAGCAGCTTCCGGAGCTCCTACGAGCAGTACTTC. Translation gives CASSFRSSYEQYF.

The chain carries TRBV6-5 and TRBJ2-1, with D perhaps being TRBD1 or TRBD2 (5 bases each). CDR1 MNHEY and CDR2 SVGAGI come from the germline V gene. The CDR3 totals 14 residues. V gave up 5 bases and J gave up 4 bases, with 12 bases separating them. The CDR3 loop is CASSPGRNYNEQFF. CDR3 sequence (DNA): TGTGCCAGCAGTCCGGGACGTAATTACAATGAGCAGTTCTTC.

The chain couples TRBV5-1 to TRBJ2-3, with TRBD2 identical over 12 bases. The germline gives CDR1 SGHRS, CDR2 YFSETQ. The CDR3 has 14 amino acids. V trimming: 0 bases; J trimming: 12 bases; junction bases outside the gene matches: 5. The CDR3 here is CASSLALAGGRQYF. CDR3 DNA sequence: TGCGCCAGCAGCTTGGCACTAGCGGGGGGTCGCCAGTATTTT.

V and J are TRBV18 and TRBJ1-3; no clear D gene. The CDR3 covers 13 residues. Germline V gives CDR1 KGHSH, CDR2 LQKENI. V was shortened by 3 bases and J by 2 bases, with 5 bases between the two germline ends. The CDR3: CASSPDPGNTIYF. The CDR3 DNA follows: TGTGCCAGCTCACCTGACCCTGGAAACACCATATATTTT.

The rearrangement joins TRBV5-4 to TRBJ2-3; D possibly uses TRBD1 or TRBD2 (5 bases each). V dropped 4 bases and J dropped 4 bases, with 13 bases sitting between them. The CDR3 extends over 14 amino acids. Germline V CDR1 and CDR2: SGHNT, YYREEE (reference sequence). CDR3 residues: CASSVPGRSDTQYF. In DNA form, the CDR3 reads TGTGCCAGCAGCGTTCCGGGACGATCAGATACGCAGTATTTT.

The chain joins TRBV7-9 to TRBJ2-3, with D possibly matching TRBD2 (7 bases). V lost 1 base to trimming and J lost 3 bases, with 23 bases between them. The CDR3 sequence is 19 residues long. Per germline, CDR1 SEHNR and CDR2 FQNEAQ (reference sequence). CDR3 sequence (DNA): TGTGCCAGCAGCTTAGAGCGGCAAGGTGGGGGGGCCCAAACAGATACGCAGTATTTT. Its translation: CASSLERQGGGAQTDTQYF. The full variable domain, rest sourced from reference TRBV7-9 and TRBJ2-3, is DTGVSQNPRHKITKRGQNVTFRCDPISEHNRLYWYRQTLGQGPEFLTYFQNEAQLEKSRLLSDRFSAERPKGSFSTLEIQRTEQGDSAMYLCASSLERQGGGAQTDTQYFGPGTRLTVL.

The CDR3, as DNA: TGTGCCAGCAGCTTAGGGCTAGGGAGCACAGATACGCAGTATTTT. As protein: CASSLGLGSTDTQYF. The chain combines TRBV7-6 with TRBJ2-3; D unresolved. The V gene lost 1 base and the J gene lost 0 bases, with 8 bases spanning the gap. This CDR3 contains 15 residues. CDR1 and CDR2 (germline): SGHVS, FNYEAQ.

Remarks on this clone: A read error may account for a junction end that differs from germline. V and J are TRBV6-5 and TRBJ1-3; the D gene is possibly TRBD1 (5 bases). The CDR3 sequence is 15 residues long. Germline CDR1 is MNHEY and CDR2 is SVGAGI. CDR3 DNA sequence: TGTGCCAGCAGTGGGACCGGGACGGCTGGAAGCACCATATATTTT. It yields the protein CASSGTGTAGSTIYF.

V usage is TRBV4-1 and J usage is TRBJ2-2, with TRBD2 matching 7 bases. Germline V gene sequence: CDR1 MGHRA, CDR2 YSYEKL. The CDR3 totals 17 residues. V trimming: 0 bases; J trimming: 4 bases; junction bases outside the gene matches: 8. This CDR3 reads CASSQDGAGAGTGELFF. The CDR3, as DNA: TGCGCCAGCAGCCAAGATGGGGCGGGAGCGGGCACCGGGGAGCTGTTTTTT.

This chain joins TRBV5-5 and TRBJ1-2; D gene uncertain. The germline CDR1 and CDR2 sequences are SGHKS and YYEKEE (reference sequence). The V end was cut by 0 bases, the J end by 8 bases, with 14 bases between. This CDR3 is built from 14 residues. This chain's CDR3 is CASSLDLLTGGYTF. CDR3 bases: TGTGCCAGCAGCTTGGACCTCCTCACGGGGGGCTACACCTTC.

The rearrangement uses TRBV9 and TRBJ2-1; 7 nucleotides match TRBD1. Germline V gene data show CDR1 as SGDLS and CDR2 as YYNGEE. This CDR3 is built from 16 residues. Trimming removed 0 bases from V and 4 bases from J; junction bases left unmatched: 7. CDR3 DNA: TGTGCCAGCAGCGTAGAAACGAGCAGGGGGTACAATGAGCAGTTCTTC. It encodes CASSVETSRGYNEQFF.

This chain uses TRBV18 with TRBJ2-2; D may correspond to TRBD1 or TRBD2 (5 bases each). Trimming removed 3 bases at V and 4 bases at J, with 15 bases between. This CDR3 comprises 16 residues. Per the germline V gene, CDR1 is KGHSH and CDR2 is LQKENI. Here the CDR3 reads CASSPRTRGGTGELFF. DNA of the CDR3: TGTGCCAGCTCACCGAGAACTAGGGGTGGCACCGGGGAGCTGTTTTTT.

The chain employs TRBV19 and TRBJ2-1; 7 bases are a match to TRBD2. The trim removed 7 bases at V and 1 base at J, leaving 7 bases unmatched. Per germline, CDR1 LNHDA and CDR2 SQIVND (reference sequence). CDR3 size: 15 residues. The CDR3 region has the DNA TGTGCCAGTATGGTAAGGGAGGGGTCCTACAATGAGCAGTTCTTC. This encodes CASMVREGSYNEQFF.